These 11 T cell receptor beta chains were all obtained from the same sample, sequenced in a study of OX40 agonist ivuxolimab in advanced cancers. Profiling relied on immunoSEQ multiplex PCR, and the TCRdb table lists in-frame clones only, not all of them. The repertoire consists of 70,000 to 95,000 clones, with around four fifths occurring once and the leading ten covering 0.95% to 1.3%. The specimen comprised CD4+ or CD8+ T cells sorted from blood, sampled in a trial of the OX40 agonist ivuxolimab. The receptors originated from an adult with an advanced solid tumor such as melanoma, head and neck, liver or kidney cancer.

CDR3 in DNA: TGTGCCAGCAGCTTAAACAGGGGGGGCACCGGGGAGCTGTTTTTT. Translating gives CASSLNRGGTGELFF. V is TRBV7-2 and J is TRBJ2-2; TRBD1 might be the D (8 bases). The CDR3 contains 15 residues. The V gene lost 2 bases and the J gene lost 4 bases, with 11 bases spanning the gap. CDR1 and CDR2 (germline): SGHTA, FQGNSA.

V is TRBV12-5 and J is TRBJ1-1; D gene uncertain. Germline V gene data show CDR1 as LGHNT and CDR2 as FRNRAP. CDR3 length: 12 residues. The ends were cut back, 2 bases at V and 8 bases at J, with 9 bases in the middle. The CDR3 DNA sequence: TGTGCTAGTGGTTTGCCAGAGATCGAAGCTTTCTTT. Translation gives CASGLPEIEAFF.

The V gene is TRBV18, the J gene TRBJ1-1, with TRBD1 as a possible D gene (6 bases). The V gene's germline CDR1 is KGHSH and CDR2 LQKENI. The CDR3 contains 14 residues. V was trimmed by 3 bases and J by 0 bases, leaving 8 bases between them. CDR3 residues: CASSPGGMNTEAFF. DNA of the CDR3: TGTGCCAGCTCACCGGGGGGCATGAACACTGAAGCTTTCTTT.

This chain links TRBV7-9 with TRBJ2-7, with a possible D match to TRBD2 (6 bases). V shed 1 base and J shed 7 bases, with 20 bases lying between them. The length of the CDR3 is 16 residues. The germline CDR1 and CDR2 sequences are SEHNR and FQNEAQ (reference sequence). CDR3 loop: CASSLGTGTGAGEQYV. The CDR3 coding sequence is TGTGCCAGCAGCTTAGGGACCGGGACTGGGGCCGGGGAGCAGTACGTC.

The CDR3 reads CSVRQGGGNTIYF. In DNA, the CDR3 is TGCAGCGTTCGGCAGGGTGGTGGAAACACCATATATTTT. The rearrangement links TRBV29-1 to TRBJ1-3; tentative D call: TRBD1 (5 bases). This CDR3 spans 13 amino acids. Trimming shortened V by 5 bases and J by 3 bases, and 11 bases separated the two germline ends. CDR1 SQVTM and CDR2 ANQGSEA come from the germline V gene.

V usage is TRBV18 and J usage is TRBJ2-5; D perhaps matches TRBD2 (6 bases). V was trimmed by 8 bases and J by 0 bases, leaving 16 bases between them. CDR1 is KGHSH and CDR2 is LQKENI in the germline V gene. This CDR3 region has 15 residues. In DNA, the CDR3 is TGTGCCAGCGCCAGAGGGGCGGGGAACCAAGAGACCCAGTACTTC. Translation: CASARGAGNQETQYF.

The CDR3 loop is CASSLGSGDRTDTQYF. The CDR3 DNA reads as TGCGCCAGCAGCTTGGGGAGCGGGGATCGTACAGATACGCAGTATTTT. V is TRBV5-1 and J is TRBJ2-3; TRBD2 agrees at 7 bases. Per the germline V gene, CDR1 is SGHRS and CDR2 is YFSETQ. The V segment lost 0 bases and the J segment 3 bases; nucleotides outside the gene matches: 7. CDR3 length: 16 amino acids.

CDR3 sequence: CASSMMGAGEKNIQYF. In nucleotides, the CDR3 is TGTGCCAGTAGTATGATGGGAGCGGGGGAGAAAAACATTCAGTACTTC. The V call is TRBV19, the J call TRBJ2-4; 8 bases map to TRBD2. Germline V gives CDR1 LNHDA, CDR2 SQIVND (reference sequence). V shed 3 bases, J shed 4 bases, and the junction held 8 bases outside the gene matches. This CDR3 is 16 amino acids long.

In this sample, this clone turned up once. The chain joins TRBV19 to TRBJ2-1; a possible D gene is TRBD2 (6 bases). The CDR3 has 16 residues. V gave up 3 bases and J gave up 5 bases, with 17 bases separating them. From germline, CDR1 is LNHDA and CDR2 SQIVND (reference sequence). The CDR3: CASSILRGIRNNEQFF. In DNA form, the CDR3 reads TGTGCCAGTAGTATCTTGCGGGGAATTCGTAACAATGAGCAGTTCTTC.

This chain uses TRBV10-2 with TRBJ1-6; 8 bases line up with TRBD1. Germline V CDR1 and CDR2: WSHSY, SAAADI. Trimming at V came to 5 bases and at J to 6 bases, leaving 9 bases not matched to a gene. The CDR3 contains 16 residues. Written as DNA, the CDR3 is TGCGCCAGCAGTCCAGTGACAGGGGATTTTAATTCACCCCTCCACTTT. It yields the protein CASSPVTGDFNSPLHF.

The chain has TRBV5-1 and TRBJ2-3; D possibly matches TRBD1 or TRBD2 (5 bases each). Trimming pared 3 bases from V and 1 base from J, leaving 15 bases between. The length of the CDR3 is 16 residues. Germline values: CDR1 SGHRS, CDR2 YFSETQ. CDR3 nucleotides: TGCGCCAGCAGCTGGGGACCATCGTGGGGCACAGATACGCAGTATTTT. This sequence encodes CASSWGPSWGTDTQYF. The whole variable domain, remainder taken from reference TRBV5-1 and TRBJ2-3, is KAGVTQTPRYLIKTRGQQVTLSCSPISGHRSVSWYQQTPGQGLQFLFEYFSETQRNKGNFPGRFSGRQFSNSRSEMNVSTLELGDSALYLCASSWGPSWGTDTQYFGPGTRLTVL.